The 30 T cell receptor beta chains reported below all come from one sample, sequenced in a study of T cells in localized non-small cell lung cancer. Clones were sequenced by immunoSEQ multiplex PCR, and TCRdb holds only the in-frame ones, with some missing. This table has 70,000 to 90,000 clones, around 81% appearing once. The specimen comprised peripheral blood, sampled before any cancer treatment. The receptors originated from an older female donor with stage I lung adenocarcinoma.

The gene calls are TRBV10-3 and TRBJ2-2, with D perhaps matching TRBD1 or TRBD2 (5 bases each). Germline CDR1 and CDR2: ENHRY and SYGVKD. Trimming removed 8 bases from V and 7 bases from J, with 8 bases in between. The CDR3 covers 11 residues. In nucleotides, the CDR3 is TGTGCCATCGGGACCGGCGGGGAGCTGTTTTTT. Translating gives CAIGTGGELFF.

This chain uses TRBV4-2 with TRBJ1-2, with D perhaps TRBD1 (6 bases). Germline-derived CDR1 and CDR2 are LGHNA and YNFKEQ. V lost 4 bases and J 3 bases, leaving 12 bases between the germline ends. The CDR3 runs to 14 residues. The CDR3 region is CASSPGTNYYGYTF. The DNA for the CDR3 is TGTGCCAGCAGCCCCGGGACAAACTACTATGGCTACACCTTC.

This clone occurred a few times. The V and J genes are TRBV19 and TRBJ1-4; D is unresolved. V was trimmed by 3 bases and J by 5 bases, leaving 10 bases between them. Per the germline V gene, CDR1 is LNHDA and CDR2 is SQIVND (reference sequence). The CDR3 contains 14 residues. The DNA for the CDR3 is TGTGCCAGTAGTATGCGACTGCGAAATGAAAAACTGTTTTTT. Residues: CASSMRLRNEKLFF.

In its sample, this clone was seen once. This chain joins TRBV4-2 and TRBJ2-1, with 11 bases matching TRBD2. CDR1 and CDR2 from the germline V gene are LGHNA and YNFKEQ. CDR3 length: 15 residues. The trim removed 4 bases at V and 8 bases at J, leaving 7 bases unmatched. The chain's CDR3 is CASSPLAGGPHEQFF. The CDR3 coding sequence is TGTGCCAGCAGCCCCTTAGCGGGAGGGCCACATGAGCAGTTCTTC.

This rearrangement joins TRBV10-3 to TRBJ2-3; TRBD1 agrees at 8 bases. Germline lookup yields CDR1 ENHRY and CDR2 SYGVKD. This CDR3 has 16 residues. V lost 0 bases, J lost 5 bases, and 7 bases stayed unmatched. The CDR3 DNA follows: TGTGCCATCAGTGAGTCCGGACAGGGCGGCATAGATACGCAGTATTTT. Translating gives CAISESGQGGIDTQYF.

V and J are TRBV7-8 and TRBJ2-5; tentatively, D is TRBD1 (5 bases). The CDR3 is made up of 17 amino acids. V dropped 1 base and J dropped 5 bases, with 20 bases sitting between them. Germline V gene data show CDR1 as SGHVS and CDR2 as FQNEAQ. The CDR3 bases are TGTGCCAGCAGCTTAGGGGTTATTACAGGTAGCCCCGAGACCCAGTACTTC. This sequence encodes CASSLGVITGSPETQYF.

This clone showed up just once. The V call is TRBV27, the J call TRBJ1-5; maybe TRBD1 (5 bases). CDR1 is MNHEY and CDR2 is SMNVEV in the germline V gene (reference sequence). The CDR3 loop spans 13 amino acids. Deletions cut 3 bases from V and 4 bases from J, with 7 bases between. The CDR3 DNA reads TGTGCCAGCAGTTTGGGGCCGAATCAGCCCCAGCATTTT. Its protein product is CASSLGPNQPQHF.

The rearrangement joins TRBV5-6 to TRBJ2-7, with 9 nucleotides matching TRBD2. The CDR3 has 15 amino acids. J was trimmed by 1 base and V by 4 bases; bases with no gene match: 6. Germline V gene lookup returns CDR1 SGHDT and CDR2 YYEEEE. The CDR3 DNA reads TGTGCCAGCAGCAAGGGACTAGCTGAATCCTACGAGCAGTACTTC. Translation gives CASSKGLAESYEQYF.

The chain links TRBV28 to TRBJ1-1; D is unclear. The CDR3 contains 16 residues. Trimming shortened V by 2 bases and J by 0 bases, and 13 bases separated the two germline ends. Germline V CDR1 and CDR2: MDHEN, SYDVKM. CDR3 residues: CASSLVDPVMNTEAFF. The CDR3 region has the DNA TGTGCCAGCAGTTTAGTAGATCCAGTCATGAACACTGAAGCTTTCTTT. Full variable domain (missing parts from reference TRBV28 and TRBJ1-1): DVKVTQSSRYLVKRTGEKVFLECVQDMDHENMFWYRQDPGLGLRLIYFSYDVKMKEKGDIPEGYSVSREKKERFSLILESASTNQTSMYLCASSLVDPVMNTEAFFGQGTRLTVV.

The chain joins TRBV14 to TRBJ1-2; a possible D gene is TRBD1 (5 bases). Germline lookup yields CDR1 SGHDN and CDR2 FVKESK. Trimming left V 4 bases short and J 3 bases short, with 12 bases between. The CDR3 totals 14 residues. Written as DNA, the CDR3 is TGTGCCAGCAGCCCATCCGGGACGTACTATGGCTACACCTTC. Translating it yields CASSPSGTYYGYTF.

V is TRBV11-1 and J is TRBJ1-2, with D maybe TRBD1 (6 bases). V was trimmed by 5 bases and J by 0 bases, leaving 13 bases between them. The CDR3 runs 15 residues. Germline V gene sequence: CDR1 SGHAT, CDR2 FQDESV (reference sequence). The CDR3 DNA follows: TGTGCCAGCAGCGTGGACAGCCTGTCTAACTATGGCTACACCTTC. The encoded protein is CASSVDSLSNYGYTF. Together with reference TRBV11-1 and TRBJ1-2, the CDR3 gives the full variable domain: EAEVAQSPRYKITEKSQAVAFWCDPISGHATLYWYRQILGQGPELLVQFQDESVVDDSQLPKDRFSAERLKGVDSTLKIQPAELGDSAMYLCASSVDSLSNYGYTFGSGTRLTVV.

The V and J genes are TRBV5-5 and TRBJ1-1; D is undetermined. V dropped 6 bases and J dropped 2 bases, with 5 bases sitting between them. From germline, CDR1 is SGHKS and CDR2 YYEKEE (reference sequence). There are 11 residues in the CDR3. The CDR3 protein is CASKDNTEAFF. CDR3 DNA sequence: TGTGCCAGCAAAGACAACACTGAAGCTTTCTTT.

V and J are TRBV2 and TRBJ1-2; the D gene is possibly TRBD1 (5 bases). V lost 7 bases and J lost 4, with 13 bases in between. This CDR3 contains 13 residues. Germline CDR1 reads SNHLY; CDR2 reads FYNNEI. CDR3 sequence reads: CASTMGTVYGYTF. As DNA, the CDR3 is TGTGCCAGCACAATGGGGACGGTCTATGGCTACACCTTC.

CDR3 in amino acids: CASSGGNRGRIDGYTF. CDR3 DNA: TGCGCCAGCAGCGGAGGGAACAGGGGGCGCATCGATGGCTACACCTTC. The V and J genes are TRBV5-1 and TRBJ1-2; 9 nucleotides match TRBD1. The V and J ends lost 4 bases and 6 bases, in that order; junction bases with no gene match: 13. Germline-derived CDR1 and CDR2 are SGHRS and YFSETQ. The CDR3 is 16 amino acids.

CDR3 amino acids: CASSWGAEQYF. As DNA, the CDR3 is TGTGCCAGCAGCTGGGGGGCCGAGCAGTACTTC. The rearrangement joins TRBV7-9 to TRBJ2-7; D may be TRBD1 or TRBD2 (6 bases each). The V and J ends lost 4 bases and 6 bases respectively, with 7 bases between them. The CDR3 has 11 amino acids. CDR1 SEHNR and CDR2 FQNEAQ come from the germline V gene (reference sequence).

V is TRBV5-8 and J is TRBJ2-3, with D tentatively TRBD1 or TRBD2 (6 bases each). The CDR3 runs to 15 residues. CDR1 and CDR2 (germline): SGHTS, YDEGEE. Trimming cost V 1 base and J 6 bases, with 15 bases left between them. This CDR3 reads CASSLRRGSGDTQYF. The CDR3, as DNA: TGTGCCAGCAGCTTGAGAAGGGGGAGCGGGGATACGCAGTATTTT.

This clone has just one count. The rearrangement joins TRBV5-4 to TRBJ2-4; the D is unclear. The CDR3 loop spans 16 amino acids. The ends were cut back, 0 bases at V and 0 bases at J, with 10 bases in the middle. The V gene's germline CDR1 is SGHNT and CDR2 YYREEE (reference sequence). Here the CDR3 DNA reads TGTGCCAGCAGCTTGGCCGAGAAGCTAGCCAAAAACATTCAGTACTTC. Protein product: CASSLAEKLAKNIQYF.

This clone was observed once. V gene TRBV27 combines with J gene TRBJ2-7; 7 bases are a match to TRBD1. The ends lost 6 bases at V and 2 bases at J; junction bases unmatched: 10. Germline V gene sequence: CDR1 MNHEY, CDR2 SMNVEV (reference sequence). The CDR3 length is 15 residues. In DNA, the CDR3 is TGTGCCAGCAGCTCGGGACAGAGGCCGCCCTACGAGCAGTACTTC. Translation gives CASSSGQRPPYEQYF.

The chain combines TRBV5-4 with TRBJ2-7, with a weak D call TRBD2 (5 bases). Trimming removed 3 bases from V and 3 bases from J, with 10 bases in between. From germline, CDR1 is SGHNT and CDR2 YYREEE (reference sequence). The CDR3 runs 13 residues. This CDR3 reads CASSSRVGYEQYF. CDR3 DNA sequence: TGTGCCAGCAGCTCGAGGGTGGGCTACGAGCAGTACTTC.

The chain uses TRBV6-6 and TRBJ2-2; 7 positions agree with TRBD1. CDR3 length: 14 residues. Germline V CDR1 and CDR2: MNHNY, SVGAGI (reference sequence). V lost 2 bases and J lost 7; bases outside the gene matches: 4. CDR3 protein: CASSYRTGDGELFF. The CDR3 nucleotides are TGTGCCAGCAGTTACCGGACAGGCGACGGGGAGCTGTTTTTT.

V gene TRBV30 combines with J gene TRBJ1-4, with unresolved D. The CDR3 is 13 amino acids. Trimming took off 2 bases at V and 3 bases at J, with 7 bases between the two ends. In germline, CDR1 is GTSNPN, CDR2 SVGIG (reference sequence). The CDR3 coding sequence is TGTGCCTGGAGTCAAGGTTCTAATGAAAAACTGTTTTTT. It codes for CAWSQGSNEKLFF. Filled out from reference TRBV30 and TRBJ1-4, the complete variable domain reads SQTIHQWPATLVQPVGSPLSLECTVEGTSNPNLYWYRQAAGRGLQLLFYSVGIGQISSEVPQNLSASRPQDRQFILSSKKLLLSDSGFYLCAWSQGSNEKLFFGSGTQLSVL.

The chain carries TRBV6-1 and TRBJ1-5, with TRBD1 matching 10 bases. Germline V gene data show CDR1 as MNHNS and CDR2 as SASEGT. The trim removed 1 base at V and 5 bases at J, leaving 2 bases unmatched. This CDR3 comprises 15 residues. The DNA of the CDR3 is TGTGCCAGCAGTGAAGGGACAGGGGGGGATCAGCCCCAGCATTTT. It encodes CASSEGTGGDQPQHF.

The V gene is TRBV18, the J gene TRBJ1-1, with D possibly being TRBD1 (6 bases). CDR3 size: 14 residues. Per germline, CDR1 KGHSH and CDR2 LQKENI. V lost 7 bases, J lost 3 bases, and 15 bases lay in between. The CDR3 loop is CASFSGVSHTEAFF. The CDR3 coding sequence is TGTGCCAGCTTCTCAGGGGTGTCGCACACTGAAGCTTTCTTT.

The chain uses TRBV4-1 and TRBJ1-1; D unresolved. V lost 8 bases, J lost 5 bases, and 15 bases lay in between. Germline CDR1 and CDR2: MGHRA and YSYEKL. This CDR3 comprises 13 residues. The CDR3 bases are TGCGCCAGCGCATCGCAGGTTGGGACTGAAGCTTTCTTT. This gives the protein CASASQVGTEAFF.

V is TRBV9 and J is TRBJ2-1, with TRBD2 matching 8 bases. The J segment lost 5 bases and the V segment lost 4 bases, leaving 11 bases of the junction unmatched. The germline gives CDR1 SGDLS, CDR2 YYNGEE. The CDR3 totals 16 residues. The CDR3 DNA reads as TGTGCCAGCAGCTCCCCCGTAGTAGCGGGAAACAATGAGCAGTTCTTC. Its translation: CASSSPVVAGNNEQFF.

The chain links TRBV15 to TRBJ1-1; perhaps TRBD1 as D (5 bases). CDR1 is LNHNV and CDR2 is YYDKDF in the germline V gene (reference sequence). The V end lost 0 bases, the J end lost 9 bases, and 17 bases lay between the germline ends. CDR3 size: 15 residues. The CDR3 nucleotides read TGTGCCACCAGCAGAGATTTAAGGGACCCGGCAAAAGCTTTCTTT. Protein product: CATSRDLRDPAKAFF.

The CDR3 DNA reads TGCGCCAGCAGATCTACAGGGGAGGGACGAACTGAAGCTTTCTTT. This translates into CASRSTGEGRTEAFF. This chain connects TRBV5-1 to TRBJ1-1, with 7 bases lining up with TRBD1. V lost 5 bases to trimming and J lost 5 bases; unmatched junction nucleotides: 12. CDR1 and CDR2 (germline): SGHRS, YFSETQ. This CDR3 has 15 residues.

The genes are TRBV9 and TRBJ1-2; D not resolved. CDR1 and CDR2 from the germline V gene are SGDLS and YYNGEE. The CDR3 loop spans 15 amino acids. Trimming left V 0 bases short and J 9 bases short, with 18 bases between. CDR3 sequence reads: CASSVEGRQERSYTF. The CDR3 nucleotides are TGTGCCAGCAGCGTAGAAGGCCGGCAGGAGAGAAGCTACACCTTC.

V gene TRBV6-1 combines with J gene TRBJ1-2; possibly TRBD1 for D (5 bases). V dropped 3 bases and J dropped 7 bases, with 9 bases sitting between them. CDR3 length: 12 residues. The germline gives CDR1 MNHNS, CDR2 SASEGT. This chain's CDR3 is CASSEGVIGYTF. CDR3 nucleotides: TGTGCCAGCAGTGAGGGGGTAATTGGCTACACCTTC.

V usage is TRBV28 and J usage is TRBJ2-5; 9 bases match TRBD2. CDR3 length: 17 residues. CDR1 is MDHEN and CDR2 is SYDVKM in the germline V gene. V shed 2 bases and J 5 bases; nucleotides not matched to a gene: 12. The CDR3 spells CASSLIRASGMGETQYF. CDR3 in DNA: TGTGCCAGCAGTTTAATTCGGGCTAGCGGGATGGGGGAGACCCAGTACTTC.